The 28 T cell receptor beta chains below were found in one sample sequenced in a study of blood T cell repertoires in COVID-19. Only in-frame clones appear in the TCRdb table, and some are missing; sequencing was by immunoSEQ multiplex PCR. The sample has 200,000 or so clones; approximately 89% are singletons. The sample was PBMCs or T cells enriched from blood (not recorded which). The receptors shown here come from a woman aged 35 to 49 with acute COVID-19.

This chain connects TRBV10-3 to TRBJ1-2, with 9 bases matching TRBD1. This CDR3 spans 14 amino acids. CDR1 is ENHRY and CDR2 is SYGVKD in the germline V gene. With 2 bases clipped from V and 2 bases from J, the junction kept 0 bases outside the gene matches. The chain's CDR3 is CAISEGQGNYGYTF. The CDR3 DNA follows: TGTGCCATCAGTGAGGGACAGGGGAACTATGGCTACACCTTC.

The CDR3 region is CASSLTGTGGYNEQFF. Written as DNA, the CDR3 is TGCGCCAGCAGCTTGACCGGGACAGGGGGTTACAATGAGCAGTTCTTC. The chain uses TRBV5-1 and TRBJ2-1; 11 bases match TRBD1. Germline V gene sequence: CDR1 SGHRS, CDR2 YFSETQ. V gave up 1 base and J gave up 4 bases; unmatched junction bases: 4. The CDR3 is 16 residues long.

This clone was observed many times. The chain links TRBV5-1 to TRBJ2-7; unclear D gene. CDR1 SGHRS and CDR2 YFSETQ come from the germline V gene. CDR3 size: 14 residues. V lost 0 bases to trimming and J lost 2 bases, with 9 bases between them. CDR3 sequence reads: CASSLVVAPYEQYF. Here the CDR3 DNA reads TGCGCCAGCAGCTTGGTGGTGGCCCCCTACGAGCAGTACTTC.

CDR3 DNA: TGTGCCAGCAGTGGAGCGGGAGGTAGCCACGAGCAGTACTTC. Protein sequence: CASSGAGGSHEQYF. The chain uses TRBV6-1 and TRBJ2-7, with 9 bases fitting TRBD2. CDR1 and CDR2 from the germline V gene are MNHNS and SASEGT. The ends lost 4 bases at V and 5 bases at J; junction bases unmatched: 6. There are 14 residues in the CDR3.

The chain employs TRBV6-1 and TRBJ1-6; D unclear. Germline CDR1 is MNHNS and CDR2 is SASEGT. This CDR3 spans 16 amino acids. Trimming stripped 7 bases from V and 7 bases from J, with 20 bases between. The CDR3 sequence is CASTEARPFINSPLHF. The CDR3 DNA is TGTGCCAGCACCGAAGCGCGGCCGTTCATCAATTCACCCCTCCACTTT.

The chain has TRBV6-5 and TRBJ2-1, with 9 positions matching TRBD1. Germline V CDR1 and CDR2: MNHEY, SVGAGI. The CDR3 runs 14 residues. Trimming cost V 5 bases and J 7 bases; bases outside gene matches: 6. The CDR3 DNA follows: TGTGCCAGCAGTAGGACAGGGGCGCTAAATGAGCAGTTCTTC. Its protein product is CASSRTGALNEQFF.

The chain joins TRBV24-1 to TRBJ1-5; 7 bases map to TRBD1. V lost 3 bases, J lost 1 base, and 5 bases stayed unmatched. Germline CDR1 is KGHDR and CDR2 is SFDVKD. This CDR3 spans 16 amino acids. The CDR3 sequence: CATSDPRQGSNQPQHF. The DNA of the CDR3 is TGTGCCACCAGTGATCCTCGACAGGGCAGCAATCAGCCCCAGCATTTT.

V and J are TRBV4-2 and TRBJ2-7; 8 nucleotides agree with TRBD1. The CDR3 covers 16 residues. The V gene end was trimmed by 2 bases and the J gene end by 3 bases; junction bases not matched to a gene: 9. Germline V lookup: CDR1 LGHNA, CDR2 YNFKEQ. For the CDR3, the DNA is TGTGCCAGCAGCCAATCGGACAGGGACGGTCTCTACGAGCAGTACTTC. Translation: CASSQSDRDGLYEQYF.

This chain joins TRBV6-5 and TRBJ1-2; D is possibly TRBD1 (6 bases). V lost 6 bases to trimming and J lost 4 bases, with 6 bases between them. The V gene's germline CDR1 is MNHEY and CDR2 SVGAGI. This CDR3 spans 11 amino acids. The CDR3 protein is CASSRGYGYTF. CDR3 DNA: TGTGCCAGCAGCAGGGGCTATGGCTACACCTTC.

This chain joins TRBV4-1 and TRBJ1-3; possibly TRBD1 for D (5 bases). The V and J ends lost 0 bases and 5 bases respectively, with 14 bases between them. From germline, CDR1 is MGHRA and CDR2 YSYEKL. The CDR3 sequence is 16 residues long. The CDR3, as DNA: TGCGCCAGCAGCCAAGAGACAGTAACTATGAGAAACACCATATATTTT. Amino acid sequence: CASSQETVTMRNTIYF.

The J gene is TRBJ2-1, the V gene TRBV5-1, with 11 bases identical to TRBD2. The V segment lost 3 bases and the J segment 4 bases; nucleotides outside the gene matches: 9. CDR1 is SGHRS and CDR2 is YFSETQ in the germline V gene. The CDR3 extends over 17 amino acids. The CDR3 nucleotides are TGCGCCAGCAGCTCCCTATTACTAGCGGGAGATTACAATGAGCAGTTCTTC. Residues: CASSSLLLAGDYNEQFF.

The chain couples TRBV30 to TRBJ2-1; a possible D gene is TRBD2 (6 bases). Trimming cost V 0 bases and J 7 bases, with 13 bases left between them. Germline CDR1 GTSNPN, CDR2 SVGIG (reference sequence). The CDR3 sequence is 14 residues long. CDR3 region: CAWSVLSGDNEQFF. The CDR3 DNA follows: TGTGCCTGGAGTGTACTATCGGGGGATAATGAGCAGTTCTTC.

The V and J genes are TRBV6-5 and TRBJ2-7; 7 nucleotides align to TRBD1. The CDR3 is 15 residues long. Germline V CDR1 and CDR2: MNHEY, SVGAGI. After removal of 8 bases from V and 7 bases from J, the junction contained 17 bases not matched to a gene. The chain's CDR3 is CASLRDPTGLGEQYF. CDR3 DNA sequence: TGTGCCAGCCTTCGCGATCCGACAGGGTTGGGTGAGCAGTACTTC.

This clone was recorded only once. The V gene is TRBV11-2, the J gene TRBJ2-1, with D possibly being TRBD1 (5 bases). CDR3 length: 19 residues. The germline gives CDR1 SGHAT, CDR2 FQNNGV. V was trimmed by 5 bases and J by 0 bases, leaving 23 bases between them. CDR3 coding DNA: TGTGCCAGCAGCGTCCTAGGTTTGCAACCAGACAGCTCCTACAATGAGCAGTTCTTC. Amino acids: CASSVLGLQPDSSYNEQFF.

V is TRBV3-1 (or the pseudogene TRBV3-2) and J is TRBJ2-7; tentative D call: TRBD2 (6 bases). The CDR3 covers 15 residues. V lost 4 bases, J lost 0 bases, and 13 bases lay in between. Germline loops: CDR1 LGHDT, CDR2 YNNKEL (reference sequence). The CDR3 sequence is CASSPSFGSSYEQYF. The CDR3 DNA follows: TGTGCCAGCAGCCCTTCCTTCGGGAGCTCCTACGAGCAGTACTTC.

This sequence joins TRBV24-1 and TRBJ2-2; D remains ambiguous. This CDR3 comprises 14 residues. V was shortened by 7 bases and J by 4 bases, with 12 bases between the two germline ends. Germline V gives CDR1 KGHDR, CDR2 SFDVKD. CDR3 sequence (DNA): TGTGCCACCAGGGCGCGCGAGGTCACCGGGGAGCTGTTTTTT. Its translation is CATRAREVTGELFF.

J is TRBJ2-3 and V is TRBV4-1; 9 bases fit TRBD2. CDR3 length: 19 residues. Germline V gives CDR1 MGHRA, CDR2 YSYEKL. Trimming at V came to 4 bases and at J to 2 bases, leaving 16 bases not matched to a gene. CDR3 residues: CASSPAGGGKTTNTDTQYF. In nucleotides, the CDR3 is TGCGCCAGCAGCCCAGCGGGAGGAGGGAAGACGACTAACACAGATACGCAGTATTTT.

This chain links TRBV5-6 with TRBJ1-1; no clear D gene. V lost 2 bases and J 6 bases, leaving 5 bases between the germline ends. CDR3 length: 11 residues. Germline assignment: CDR1 SGHDT and CDR2 YYEEEE. The CDR3 protein is CASSFKSEAFF. CDR3 bases: TGTGCCAGCAGCTTCAAATCTGAAGCTTTCTTT. The complete variable domain, with remaining parts taken from reference TRBV5-6 and TRBJ1-1, reads DAGVTQSPTHLIKTRGQQVTLRCSPKSGHDTVSWYQQALGQGPQFIFQYYEEEERQRGNFPDRFSGHQFPNYSSELNVNALLLGDSALYLCASSFKSEAFFGQGTRLTVV.

The chain joins TRBV6-1 to TRBJ2-7; tentative D call: TRBD1 (6 bases). CDR1 is MNHNS, CDR2 SASEGT, per germline. The CDR3 is made up of 14 amino acids. V was shortened by 3 bases and J by 2 bases, with 11 bases between the two germline ends. The CDR3 here is CASSDRGRTYEQYF. The DNA of the CDR3 is TGTGCCAGCAGTGACAGGGGACGCACCTACGAGCAGTACTTC.

The chain recombines TRBV29-1 with TRBJ2-1; 7 bases match TRBD2. Germline assignment: CDR1 SQVTM and CDR2 ANQGSEA. The CDR3 runs to 15 residues. The trim removed 4 bases at V and 3 bases at J, leaving 9 bases unmatched. This CDR3 reads CSVVGTERGYNEQFF. The CDR3 nucleotides read TGCAGCGTTGTTGGGACCGAGCGGGGCTACAATGAGCAGTTCTTC.

This clone has ten or more counts. The chain is built from TRBV7-9 and TRBJ2-3; D perhaps matches TRBD2 (5 bases). This CDR3 comprises 16 residues. The ends were cut back, 1 base at V and 4 bases at J, with 15 bases in the middle. Germline V gene lookup returns CDR1 SEHNR and CDR2 FQNEAQ (reference sequence). CDR3 in amino acids: CASSLGRPGKADTQYF. The DNA for the CDR3 is TGTGCCAGCAGCTTAGGGCGGCCGGGGAAGGCAGATACGCAGTATTTT.

This chain uses TRBV7-9 with TRBJ1-1; weak D call: TRBD1 (5 bases). V lost 0 bases and J lost 1, with 12 bases in between. Per germline, CDR1 SEHNR and CDR2 FQNEAQ (reference sequence). The CDR3 covers 16 residues. The CDR3 region has the DNA TGTGCCAGCAGCTTAGCGGGAGGTGGGGGGAACACTGAAGCTTTCTTT. Protein product: CASSLAGGGGNTEAFF.

This clone appeared once. The chain joins TRBV6-2 or TRBV6-3 to TRBJ1-5; D call uncertain. Germline V gene sequence: CDR1 MNHEY, CDR2 SVGEGT. The CDR3 runs to 16 residues. V was clipped by 7 bases and J by 2 bases, with 18 bases between them. CDR3 sequence reads: CASTPRHSTGNQPQHF. CDR3 bases: TGTGCCAGCACCCCTCGACATTCAACGGGCAATCAGCCCCAGCATTTT.

V gene TRBV5-5 combines with J gene TRBJ2-2, with TRBD2 identical over 12 bases. CDR1 and CDR2 from the germline V gene are SGHKS and YYEKEE (reference sequence). The CDR3 contains 17 residues. The V and J ends lost 6 bases and 0 bases, in that order; junction bases with no gene match: 6. CDR3 sequence (DNA): TGTGCCAGCACTTCCTGGACTAGCGGGGCGAACACCGGGGAGCTGTTTTTT. As protein: CASTSWTSGANTGELFF.

The chain combines TRBV15 with TRBJ2-1, with D hard to call. The CDR3 totals 12 residues. Germline CDR1 LNHNV, CDR2 YYDKDF (reference sequence). V shed 5 bases and J shed 6 bases, with 8 bases lying between them. Here the CDR3 reads CATSDSSNEQFF. CDR3 bases: TGTGCCACCAGCGATAGCAGCAATGAGCAGTTCTTC.

The chain joins TRBV4-2 to TRBJ1-2; 8 bases are a match to TRBD1. The ends lost 0 bases at V and 7 bases at J; junction bases unmatched: 13. In germline, CDR1 is LGHNA, CDR2 YNFKEQ. The CDR3 sequence is 17 residues long. The CDR3 here is CASSQDGLTGDLGGYTF. CDR3 sequence (DNA): TGTGCCAGCAGCCAAGATGGTCTGACAGGGGATCTTGGTGGCTACACCTTC.

This chain joins TRBV2 and TRBJ1-4; 7 bases align to TRBD1. CDR3 size: 15 residues. V lost 2 bases to trimming and J lost 8 bases; unmatched junction nucleotides: 8. CDR1 is SNHLY and CDR2 is FYNNEI in the germline V gene. The CDR3 DNA reads as TGTGCCAGCAGTGAAAGGGCAGGGGGAAAGGAAAAACTGTTTTTT. Translation gives CASSERAGGKEKLFF.

This clone was seen just once. The genes are TRBV24-1 and TRBJ2-1; 8 bases match TRBD2. The germline gives CDR1 KGHDR, CDR2 SFDVKD. This CDR3 comprises 13 residues. Germline trimming cut 9 bases from V and 4 bases from J; bases unmatched to any gene: 4. The DNA of the CDR3 is TGTGCCACCGGCGGGGGGCCTTACAATGAGCAGTTCTTC. Protein sequence: CATGGGPYNEQFF.